The subject of this entry is one T cell receptor beta chain. The antigen is not known. Around 10^5 TCR templates per sample were assayed. Using immunoSEQ multiplex PCR, the repertoire was profiled, and TCRdb retains in-frame clones only, with some absent. There are tens of thousands of clones in the sample; roughly 94% occur only once, and roughly 0.29% lies in the top ten. This sample is part of a study of siplizumab effects on memory and regulatory T cells. CDR1 and CDR2 from the germline V gene are PRHDT and FYEKMQ (reference sequence). The length of the CDR3 is 14 residues. Trimming took off 4 bases at V and 5 bases at J, with 11 bases between the two ends. Findings and limits, study-wide: Naive T cells seemed more diverse than memory cells; they also seemed major alloresponse contributors. Proof of suppressive function in proliferating Tregs from siplizumab cultures was not established.

This sequence originates from a human donor in good health. The V call is TRBV13, the J call TRBJ2-2; D is ambiguous. The sequencing sample was made of non-Treg CD4+ T cells sorted from blood. CDR3 amino acids: CASSSGFTTGELFF. CDR3 bases: TGTGCCAGCAGCTCAGGCTTCACTACCGGGGAGCTGTTTTTT.